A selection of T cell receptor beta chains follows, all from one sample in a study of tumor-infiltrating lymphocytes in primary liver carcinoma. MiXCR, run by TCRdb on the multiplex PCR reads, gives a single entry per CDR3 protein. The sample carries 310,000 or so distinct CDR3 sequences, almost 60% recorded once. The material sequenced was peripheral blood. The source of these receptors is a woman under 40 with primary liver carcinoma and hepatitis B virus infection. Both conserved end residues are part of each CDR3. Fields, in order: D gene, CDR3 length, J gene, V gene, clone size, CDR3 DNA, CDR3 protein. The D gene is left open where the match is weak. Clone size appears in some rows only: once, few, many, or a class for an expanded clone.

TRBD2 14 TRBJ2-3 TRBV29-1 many TGCAGCCTTCGGGCTAGCGGATCCACAGATACGCAGTATTTT CSLRASGSTDTQYF
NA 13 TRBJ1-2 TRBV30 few TGTGCCTGGAGTATGGGGGCTAACTATGGCTACACCTTC CAWSMGANYGYTF
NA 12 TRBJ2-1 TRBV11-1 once TGTCACACCAGCTTCCGATACAATGAGCAGTTCTTC CHTSFRYNEQFF
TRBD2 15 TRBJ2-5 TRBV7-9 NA TGTGCCAGCAGCTTTGTACTAGCGGATAAAGAGACCCAGTACTTC CASSFVLADKETQYF
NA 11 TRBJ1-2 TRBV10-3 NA TGTGCCATCAGGCTGGGGTATGGCTACACCTTC CAIRLGYGYTF
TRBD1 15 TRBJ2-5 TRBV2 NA TGTACCAGCAGCTATAGATCGGGACAGGGAGAGAACCAGTACTTC CTSSYRSGQGENQYF
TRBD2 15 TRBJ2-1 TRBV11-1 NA TGTGCCAGCAGCGCCACTAGCGGGAGTTCGGGTGAACACTTCTTC CASSATSGSSGEHFF
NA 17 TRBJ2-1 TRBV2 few TGTGCCAGCAGTGAAAGTGTGGACTTTACCTCCTACAATGAGCAGTTCTTC CASSESVDFTSYNEQFF
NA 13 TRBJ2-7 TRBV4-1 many TGCGCCAGCAGCCTCCTCCAGGGGGGCGAGCAGTACTTC CASSLLQGGEQYF
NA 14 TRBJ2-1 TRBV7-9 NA TGTGCCAGCAGCTTAGAGTCTTGGGTCAATGAGCAGGTCTTC CASSLESWVNEQVF
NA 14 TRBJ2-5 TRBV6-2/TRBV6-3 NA TGTGCCAGCAGCCTTAGACGGAACCAAGAGACCCAGTACTTC CASSLRRNQETQYF
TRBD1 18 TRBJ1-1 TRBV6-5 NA TGTGCCAGCAGTTACTGGGCGGGACAGGGGGCCCTGAACACTGAAACTTTCTTT CASSYWAGQGALNTETFF
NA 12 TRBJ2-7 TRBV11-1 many TGTGCCAGCAGCCCAGCCCGGGGTGAGCAGTACTTC CASSPARGEQYF
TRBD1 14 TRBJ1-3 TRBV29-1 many TGCAGCGTTGAAGCGGGACAGGGGTGGAACACCATATATTTT CSVEAGQGWNTIYF
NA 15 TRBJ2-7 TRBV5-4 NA TGTACCAGCAGCTTGGATCGGAGGGCCAACCACGAGCAGTACTTC CTSSLDRRANHEQYF
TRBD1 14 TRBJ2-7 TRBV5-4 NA TGTGCCAGCAGCTTACAGGGGACCCCCTACGAGCAGTACTTC CASSLQGTPYEQYF
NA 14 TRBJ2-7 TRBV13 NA TGTGCCTGCAGCTTTGAAGGAACTCGCTACGAGCAGTACTTC CACSFEGTRYEQYF
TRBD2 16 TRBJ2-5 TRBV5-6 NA TGTGCCAGCAGCTTGGTGGCCGGGGGGGTCCAAGAGACCCAGTACTTC CASSLVAGGVQETQYF
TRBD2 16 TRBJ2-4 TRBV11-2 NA TGCACCAGCAGCTTGTCAGCGGGAGAGGTCAAAAACATTCAGTACTTC CTSSLSAGEVKNIQYF
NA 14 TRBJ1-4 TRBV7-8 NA TGTGGCAGCAGCCTTGTTCCCGGGGCTGAAAAACTGTTTTTT CGSSLVPGAEKLFF
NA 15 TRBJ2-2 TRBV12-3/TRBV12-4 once TGTGCCAGCAGTTTTAACAGACCCCTCACCGGGGAGCTGTTTTTT CASSFNRPLTGELFF
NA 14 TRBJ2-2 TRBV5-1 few TGCGCCAGCAGCTTCTGGGGGGTTCGAGAGGAGCTGTTTTTT CASSFWGVREELFF
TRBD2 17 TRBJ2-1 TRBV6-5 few TGTGCCAGCAGTTACTCGGGCGGGAGGGCCCCCTACAATGAGCAGTTCTTC CASSYSGGRAPYNEQFF
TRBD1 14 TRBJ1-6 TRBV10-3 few TGTGCCATCAGTGTCCAGGGGGCGCGCTCACCCCTCCACTTT CAISVQGARSPLHF
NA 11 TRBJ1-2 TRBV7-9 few TGTGCCAGCCAACAGGGCTATGGCTACACCTTC CASQQGYGYTF
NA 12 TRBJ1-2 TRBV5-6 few TGTGCCAGCACGGCAGGAAGTTATGGCTACACCTTC CASTAGSYGYTF
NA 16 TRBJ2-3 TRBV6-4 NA TGTGCCAGCAGCTCCGGCCGTCACGGACCTTCAGATACGCAGTATTTT CASSSGRHGPSDTQYF
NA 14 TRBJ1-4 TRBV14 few TGTGCCAGCAGTAGGGGCAGGGGCCTTGGAAAACTGTTTTTT CASSRGRGLGKLFF
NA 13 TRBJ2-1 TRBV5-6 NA TGTGACAGCAGCATCGGGACTCTAAATGAGCAGTTCTTC CDSSIGTLNEQFF
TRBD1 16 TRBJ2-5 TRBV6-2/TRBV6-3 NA TGTGCCAGCAGTTACGATCGACAGGGAGATCAAGAGACCCAGTACTTC CASSYDRQGDQETQYF
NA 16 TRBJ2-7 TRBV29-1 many TGCAGCGTTGAGTCGGCGTATGGGGGCAGGTCCTACGAGCAGTACTTC CSVESAYGGRSYEQYF